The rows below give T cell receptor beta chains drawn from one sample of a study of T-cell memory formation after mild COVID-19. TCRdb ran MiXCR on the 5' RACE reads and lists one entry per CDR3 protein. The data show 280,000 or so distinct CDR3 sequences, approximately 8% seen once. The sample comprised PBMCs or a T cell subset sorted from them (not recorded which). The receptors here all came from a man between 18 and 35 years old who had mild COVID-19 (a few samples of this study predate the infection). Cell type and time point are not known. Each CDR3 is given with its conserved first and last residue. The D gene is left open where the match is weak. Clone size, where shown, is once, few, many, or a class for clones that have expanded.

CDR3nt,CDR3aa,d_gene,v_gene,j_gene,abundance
TGTGCCAGCACCTACTCTCAAGAGAACTATGGCTACACCTTC,CASTYSQENYGYTF,NA,TRBV25-1,TRBJ1-2,NA
TGTGCCAGCAGCTTAGCTAGCGGAACCCAAGAGACCCAGTACTTC,CASSLASGTQETQYF,TRBD2,TRBV7-3,TRBJ2-5,many
TGCAGTGCTAGAGATCTGGGGGGGGAGACCCAGTACTTC,CSARDLGGETQYF,TRBD2,TRBV20-1,TRBJ2-5,NA
TGCAGTGCTGAGGGCAGCAATCAGCCCCAGCATTTT,CSAEGSNQPQHF,NA,TRBV20-1,TRBJ1-5,many
TGTGCCAGCACCCCGGGTTGGGGGATGAACACTGAAGCTTTCTTT,CASTPGWGMNTEAFF,NA,TRBV6-5,TRBJ1-1,few
TGTGCCAGCAGCTTTGGGACAAAGATTGAAAAACTGTTTTTT,CASSFGTKIEKLFF,NA,TRBV5-8,TRBJ1-4,few
TGTGCCAGTAGAGGCACAGATACGCAGTATTTT,CASRGTDTQYF,NA,TRBV27,TRBJ2-3,few
TGCAGTGCTAGATACTCCCACGACAGGGGGCAGGACTATGGCTACACCTTC,CSARYSHDRGQDYGYTF,TRBD1,TRBV20-1,TRBJ1-2,few
TGTGCCAGCAGCCAAGATGCGGGGACAGGGGGTGAAAAACTGTTTTTT,CASSQDAGTGGEKLFF,TRBD1,TRBV4-2,TRBJ1-4,many
TGCAGTGCTAGAGACCTGCGGCGGGGGGAGAGTGAGCAGTTCTTC,CSARDLRRGESEQFF,TRBD2,TRBV20-1,TRBJ2-1,NA
TGTGCCAGCAGCTTAGCTGGGACCAAGAATTCACCCCTCCACTTT,CASSLAGTKNSPLHF,NA,TRBV7-9,TRBJ1-6,few
TGTGCTAGTGGGGCCGGGATTTCTGGGGCCAACGTCCTGACTTTC,CASGAGISGANVLTF,NA,TRBV12-5,TRBJ2-6,NA
TGTGCCAGCAGGAGAAGCAATAATTCACCCCTCCACTTT,CASRRSNNSPLHF,NA,TRBV2,TRBJ1-6,few
TGTGCCAGCAGCCCAACCCCGGGACAGGGAGCAACTAATGAAAAACTGTTTTTT,CASSPTPGQGATNEKLFF,TRBD1,TRBV7-6,TRBJ1-4,NA
TGCGCCAGCAGTGACCCAGTAGCGGGGGCCCCCTACGAGCAGTACTTC,CASSDPVAGAPYEQYF,TRBD2,TRBV10-2,TRBJ2-7,many
TGTGCCAGCAGTAGTGGGGGGGATGAGCAGTTCTTC,CASSSGGDEQFF,TRBD2,TRBV9,TRBJ2-1,many
TGTGCCAGCGGGAAAGTGTCGGATACGCAGTATTTT,CASGKVSDTQYF,NA,TRBV2,TRBJ2-3,NA
TGCGCCAGCAGCTTGGTAGGAAACGAGCAGTACTTC,CASSLVGNEQYF,NA,TRBV5-1,TRBJ2-7,few
TGTGCCAGCAGCTTTGGTGGGGCTAGCACAGATACGCAGTATTTT,CASSFGGASTDTQYF,NA,TRBV7-9,TRBJ2-3,many
TGTGCCAGCAGCTACGGACAGGGAGTTGGCGAGCAGTACTTC,CASSYGQGVGEQYF,TRBD1,TRBV11-1,TRBJ2-7,few
TGTGCCAGCAGTAGCGGGGTTCCTGAAGCTTTCTTT,CASSSGVPEAFF,NA,TRBV2,TRBJ1-1,few
TGTGCCAGCAGTCGACTAGCGGTGCCAGAGACCCAGTACTTC,CASSRLAVPETQYF,TRBD2,TRBV27,TRBJ2-5,NA
TGTGCCAGCAGGCCGGGACAGGGGGTTCCCACCATATATTTT,CASRPGQGVPTIYF,TRBD1,TRBV12-3/TRBV12-4,TRBJ1-3,few
TGCAGTGCCCACGGACAGGGGGCGGGAGGCGAAAAACTGTTTTTT,CSAHGQGAGGEKLFF,TRBD1,TRBV20-1,TRBJ1-4,few
TGCGCCAGCAGCCAAGGCAGACTAGCGGGAATTGTCTACAATGAGCAGTTCTTC,CASSQGRLAGIVYNEQFF,TRBD2,TRBV4-3,TRBJ2-1,NA
TGTGCCAGCAGCTCACAGACGGGAGAGACCCAGTACTTC,CASSSQTGETQYF,NA,TRBV7-9,TRBJ2-5,NA
TGTGCCAGCAGTTTATCAACTAGCGGGGGGTTGAGGCAGTATTTT,CASSLSTSGGLRQYF,TRBD2,TRBV27,TRBJ2-3,few
TGCGCCAGCAGTGATAGAGGGAGCACTGAAGCTTTCTTT,CASSDRGSTEAFF,NA,TRBV10-2,TRBJ1-1,few
TGTGCCAGCAGTTTAGAGGGAAGGGAGACCCAGTACTTC,CASSLEGRETQYF,NA,TRBV12-3/TRBV12-4,TRBJ2-5,NA
TGTGCCACCAGTGATTCTGACATATATGGCTACACCTTC,CATSDSDIYGYTF,NA,TRBV24-1,TRBJ1-2,few
TGTGCCAGCAGTTTACTAGAGTATGATACGCAGTATTTT,CASSLLEYDTQYF,NA,TRBV28,TRBJ2-3,many
TGTGCCACCCAACCGGGACAGGGTCGCCGGAGCACAGATACGCAGTATTTT,CATQPGQGRRSTDTQYF,TRBD1,TRBV24-1,TRBJ2-3,few
TGCGCCAGCAGCCAATCTGGAGGGGGCAAAGATACGCAGTATTTT,CASSQSGGGKDTQYF,NA,TRBV4-1,TRBJ2-3,NA
TGCGCCAGCAGCTTGGTCGGGACCAGCACAGATACGCAGTATTTT,CASSLVGTSTDTQYF,NA,TRBV5-1,TRBJ2-3,NA
TGTGCCATCGGCGGGACTAGCGGGGCCATCAATGAGCAGTTCTTC,CAIGGTSGAINEQFF,TRBD2,TRBV10-3,TRBJ2-1,NA
TGTGCCAGCAGAAGGGACGCGGGTGAAGCTTTCTTT,CASRRDAGEAFF,NA,TRBV12-3/TRBV12-4,TRBJ1-1,few
TGCGCCAGCAGCCCTGTAGGGACAGGGATCTCCTACAATGAGCAGTTCTTC,CASSPVGTGISYNEQFF,TRBD1,TRBV5-1,TRBJ2-1,many
TGCAGTGCACCCCCGACCGGGGTTAGGGGCGAAAAACTGTTTTTT,CSAPPTGVRGEKLFF,NA,TRBV20-1,TRBJ1-4,NA
TGTGCCAGCAGCCATGGCGTAAAGAGGGGAGAGACCCAGTACTTC,CASSHGVKRGETQYF,NA,TRBV3-1,TRBJ2-5,few
TGTGCCAGCAGTCCTCCCTGGGGAGGTAGCAATCAGCCCCAGCATTTT,CASSPPWGGSNQPQHF,NA,TRBV12-3/TRBV12-4,TRBJ1-5,NA
TGTGCCAGCAGCTCTCCGTGGTCACCCCTCCACTTT,CASSSPWSPLHF,NA,TRBV7-2,TRBJ1-6,few
TGTGCCAGCAGCCCTCGGACTGGCCGCGGGGAGGTTTATGGCTACACCTTC,CASSPRTGRGEVYGYTF,NA,TRBV9,TRBJ1-2,NA
TGCAGCGTTGTAGGTCGCACGTTAGATACGCAGTATTTT,CSVVGRTLDTQYF,NA,TRBV29-1,TRBJ2-3,many
TGTGCCAGCAGCCCCGGACAGGGACTCTCTGGAAACACCATATATTTT,CASSPGQGLSGNTIYF,TRBD1,TRBV5-5,TRBJ1-3,NA
TGTGCCACCAGTGACCGCCTGGGACAGGGACCAGAGACCCAGTACTTC,CATSDRLGQGPETQYF,TRBD1,TRBV24-1,TRBJ2-5,few
TGTGCCAGCAGTTTATGTGCCGGGGCCTGTGGCTACACCTTC,CASSLCAGACGYTF,NA,TRBV27,TRBJ1-2,NA
TGTGCCAGCAGCGTACAGGGGTCCCCCCAAGAGACCCAGTACTTC,CASSVQGSPQETQYF,NA,TRBV9,TRBJ2-5,NA
TGCGCCAGCAGGCGGACTAGCGGGGGGGCCTACAATGAGCAGTTCTTC,CASRRTSGGAYNEQFF,TRBD2,TRBV5-1,TRBJ2-1,few
TGCGCCAGCAAACGCGACAGGGGAGAGACCCAGTACTTC,CASKRDRGETQYF,TRBD1,TRBV5-1,TRBJ2-5,few
TGCGCCAGCAGCCAAGAACCGGGTAACACTGAAGCTTTCTTT,CASSQEPGNTEAFF,NA,TRBV4-1,TRBJ1-1,many
TGCAGTGCGACCCGCCCCGGGGGCAGTAAGCAGTTCTTC,CSATRPGGSKQFF,NA,TRBV20-1,TRBJ2-1,many
TGCGCCAGCATCGGTCTCAGGGGGTCCCTGCGAACCGACACTGAAGCTTTCTTT,CASIGLRGSLRTDTEAFF,TRBD1,TRBV4-1,TRBJ1-1,few
TGTGCCAGCAGCCGGCGCGGGGATCGGGCTTTCTTT,CASSRRGDRAFF,NA,TRBV11-2,TRBJ1-1,NA
TGTGCCAGCAGGGGCCCGGGGGGGGAACTGTTTTTT,CASRGPGGELFF,NA,TRBV12-3/TRBV12-4,TRBJ1-4,NA
TGTGCCAGCTCATACACAGGTCAAGAGACCCAGTACTTC,CASSYTGQETQYF,NA,TRBV18,TRBJ2-5,NA
TGTGCCAGCTCACTAAGTTATCATATGGACAATGAGCAGTTCTTC,CASSLSYHMDNEQFF,NA,TRBV18,TRBJ2-1,NA
TGTGCCAGCAGCTTAAGGGATCTGGGGGGAGGGATGGAGACCCAGTACTTC,CASSLRDLGGGMETQYF,TRBD2,TRBV7-8,TRBJ2-5,many
TGTGCCAGCAGCTTTTTAGTCCCCATGGATACGCAGTATTTT,CASSFLVPMDTQYF,NA,TRBV7-2,TRBJ2-3,NA
TGCGCCAGCAGCATCGGAACAGGGGCTGAGGCCCAGTACTTC,CASSIGTGAEAQYF,TRBD1,TRBV5-1,TRBJ2-5,many
TGTGCCAGCAGCTTCCCTTCCAGGACATACGGGGAGCTGTTTTTT,CASSFPSRTYGELFF,NA,TRBV7-4,TRBJ2-2,NA